This TCR beta chain was documented in a study of CD8+ T cells in alopecia areata. cDNA reverse transcribed from extracted RNA served as the sequencing template. Measured with immunoSEQ multiplex PCR; TCRdb has only the in-frame clones, and not every one. The sample records 100,000 or so clones, roughly 56% being singletons. Treatment given: oral pan-JAK inhibitor, 5-10 mg twice daily. CDR3 size: 15 residues. V was pared by 4 bases and J by 2 bases, with 9 bases between. This rearrangement joins TRBV23-1 to TRBJ1-6, with D perhaps matching TRBD1 (5 bases). TRBV23-1 is an ORF for which the function is uncertain. The material sequenced was CD8+ T cells sorted from blood, taken at roughly week 55, from a patient treated with tofacitinib. This sequence was found in a human donor with alopecia areata. The CDR3 DNA sequence: TGCGCCAGCAGTCTGGGGCCTACCTATAATTCACCCCTCCACTTT. It yields the protein CASSLGPTYNSPLHF.